The source of this T cell receptor beta chain is a study of early T cells in non-severe SARS-CoV-2 infection. The overall study: Sequencing of unsorted whole blood was done on bulk RNA, leaving chains unpaired. Points from the study as a whole: In VDJdb matching, anti-spike CD8 responses were favored while private and CD4 specificities went missing.

TCRdb processed the 5' RACE reads anew with MiXCR; each CDR3 protein has one entry. Among 30,000 or so distinct CDR3 sequences, about 7% were seen once, and the ten largest hold about 3.8%. Many counts were recorded for this clonotype. Its specificity is not known. Input material: whole blood. The receptor's source is an adult who was a healthcare worker with PCR-confirmed SARS-CoV-2 infection or an uninfected control (not recorded which).

In DNA form, the CDR3 reads TGTGCCAGCAGCTTCCAGGGAGATACGCAGTATTTT. It is translated as CASSFQGDTQYF. The chain employs TRBV11-1 and TRBJ2-3, with D perhaps TRBD1 (5 bases). The germline V gene has CDR1 SGHAT and CDR2 FQDESV (reference sequence). There are 12 residues in the CDR3. V was shortened by 3 bases and J by 5 bases, with 6 bases between the two germline ends.